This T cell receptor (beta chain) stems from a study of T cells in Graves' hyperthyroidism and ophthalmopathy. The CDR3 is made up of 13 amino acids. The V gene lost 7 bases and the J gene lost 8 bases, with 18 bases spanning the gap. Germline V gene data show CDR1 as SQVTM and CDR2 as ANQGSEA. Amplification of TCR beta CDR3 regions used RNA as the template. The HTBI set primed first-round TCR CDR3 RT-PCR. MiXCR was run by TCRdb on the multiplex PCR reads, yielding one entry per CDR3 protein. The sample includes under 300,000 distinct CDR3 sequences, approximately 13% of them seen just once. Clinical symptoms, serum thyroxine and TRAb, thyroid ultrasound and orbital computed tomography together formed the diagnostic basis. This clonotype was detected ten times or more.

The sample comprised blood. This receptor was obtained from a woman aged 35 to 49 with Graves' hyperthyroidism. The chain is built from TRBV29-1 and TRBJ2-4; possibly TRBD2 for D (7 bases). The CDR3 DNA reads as TGCAGCGCCGGGGGGTCGGGGGCTGACATTCAGTACTTC. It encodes CSAGGSGADIQYF.